One and the same sample provided the 23 T cell receptor beta chains below, sequenced in a study of shared clonotypes between healthy human individuals. Assay used: immunoSEQ multiplex PCR; TCRdb lists only in-frame clones, some missing. Of some 1 million clones in the sample, 65% to 75% were seen once. Material: memory CD4+ T cells sorted from blood. As for subset: CD45RA-negative fraction. These receptors all come from a man younger than 30 in good health.

This clone occurred once. CDR3 in amino acids: CAWGAGGVEKLFF. The CDR3 DNA follows: TGTGCCTGGGGAGCAGGGGGCGTTGAAAAACTGTTTTTT. The V call is TRBV30, the J call TRBJ1-4, with 8 bases matching TRBD1. Germline loops: CDR1 GTSNPN, CDR2 SVGIG (reference sequence). Germline trimming cut 5 bases from V and 7 bases from J; bases unmatched to any gene: 6. The CDR3 length is 13 residues. Full variable domain (outside the CDR3, taken from reference TRBV30 and TRBJ1-4): SQTIHQWPATLVQPVGSPLSLECTVEGTSNPNLYWYRQAAGRGLQLLFYSVGIGQISSEVPQNLSASRPQDRQFILSSKKLLLSDSGFYLCAWGAGGVEKLFFGSGTQLSVL.

V is TRBV4-1 and J is TRBJ1-3; tentatively, D is TRBD1 (5 bases). CDR1 and CDR2 from the germline V gene are MGHRA and YSYEKL. V lost 3 bases and J 0 bases, leaving 12 bases between the germline ends. There are 16 residues in the CDR3. Here the CDR3 DNA reads TGCGCCAGCAGCCAGGGGGTTTTCTTCTCTGGAAACACCATATATTTT. Its translation: CASSQGVFFSGNTIYF.

The chain recombines TRBV5-1 with TRBJ1-1; TRBD1 matches 7 bases. Trimming cost V 7 bases and J 4 bases; bases outside gene matches: 13. The CDR3 length is 15 residues. Germline V lookup: CDR1 SGHRS, CDR2 YFSETQ. The CDR3 loop reads CASGRHGDSSTEAFF. In nucleotides, the CDR3 is TGCGCCAGCGGTCGACATGGGGACAGCTCCACTGAAGCTTTCTTT.

The chain recombines TRBV5-1 with TRBJ2-7, with TRBD2 matching 7 bases. This CDR3 is built from 15 residues. J gave up 0 bases and V 0 bases, and 3 bases lay outside the gene matches. In germline, CDR1 is SGHRS, CDR2 YFSETQ. Here the CDR3 reads CASSLVLATSYEQYF. For the CDR3, the DNA is TGCGCCAGCAGCTTGGTACTAGCGACCTCCTACGAGCAGTACTTC.

The CDR3 DNA reads TGTGCCAGCAGCTCCCCACGTGTGGCTGCGGGGGAGCAGTTCTTC. Translation: CASSSPRVAAGEQFF. V usage is TRBV7-2 and J usage is TRBJ2-1, with a weak D call TRBD2 (6 bases). CDR3 length equals 15 residues. Germline-derived CDR1 and CDR2 are SGHTA and FQGNSA. Trimming took off 4 bases at V and 10 bases at J, with 20 bases between the two ends.

This chain links TRBV19 with TRBJ2-7, with D possibly matching TRBD1 (6 bases). CDR3 length: 14 residues. CDR1 and CDR2 (germline): LNHDA, SQIVND (reference sequence). V was shortened by 6 bases and J by 4 bases, with 16 bases between the two germline ends. The CDR3 reads CASSPTGQRYEQYF. Here the CDR3 DNA reads TGTGCCAGTAGCCCCACAGGACAGAGATACGAGCAGTACTTC.

The chain uses TRBV9 and TRBJ2-1, with TRBD2 identical over 10 bases. V shed 3 bases, J shed 12 bases, and the junction held 9 bases outside the gene matches. Germline CDR1 and CDR2: SGDLS and YYNGEE. CDR3 length: 14 amino acids. The CDR3 DNA reads TGTGCCAGCAGCGGACTAGCGGGTGACAAGAGGCAGTTCTTC. Translated, it gives CASSGLAGDKRQFF. Full variable domain (remainder filled in from reference TRBV9 and TRBJ2-1): DSGVTQTPKHLITATGQRVTLRCSPRSGDLSVYWYQQSLDQGLQFLIQYYNGEERAKGNILERFSAQQFPDLHSELNLSSLELGDSALYFCASSGLAGDKRQFFGPGTRLTVL.

V gene TRBV7-8 combines with J gene TRBJ2-4; 8 bases match TRBD2. The CDR3 consists of 15 residues. Germline loops: CDR1 SGHVS, CDR2 FQNEAQ. V shed 5 bases, J shed 9 bases, and the junction held 12 bases outside the gene matches. The CDR3 coding sequence is TGTGCCAGCAGCGGAGCGGGAGAGGGGCATGGCATTCAGTACTTC. It codes for CASSGAGEGHGIQYF.

The chain recombines TRBV4-2 with TRBJ1-6; D gene uncertain. This CDR3 comprises 15 residues. From germline, CDR1 is LGHNA and CDR2 YNFKEQ. V was trimmed by 3 bases and J by 5 bases, leaving 11 bases between them. The CDR3 protein is CASSQDGRDNSPLHF. The CDR3 nucleotides are TGTGCCAGCAGCCAGGACGGACGGGATAATTCACCCCTCCACTTT.

The chain links TRBV11-2 to TRBJ2-7; no clear D gene. Looked up from germline, CDR1 is SGHAT and CDR2 is FQNNGV. V gave up 1 base and J gave up 3 bases, with 10 bases separating them. The CDR3 is 14 amino acids. CDR3 DNA: TGTGCCAGCAGCTTAGTCCAGGTTGGCTACGAGCAGTACTTC. Translated, it gives CASSLVQVGYEQYF. Full variable domain (missing parts from reference TRBV11-2 and TRBJ2-7): EAGVAQSPRYKIIEKRQSVAFWCNPISGHATLYWYQQILGQGPKLLIQFQNNGVVDDSQLPKDRFSAERLKGVDSTLKIQPAKLEDSAVYLCASSLVQVGYEQYFGPGTRLTVT.

The J gene is TRBJ2-3, the V gene TRBV5-6; D may correspond to TRBD1 or TRBD2 (6 bases each). The CDR3 is 15 residues long. V was pared by 4 bases and J by 1 base, with 13 bases between. Germline CDR1 and CDR2: SGHDT and YYEEEE. CDR3 coding DNA: TGTGCCAGCAGCCACACAGGGACTGGCACAGATACGCAGTATTTT. Protein sequence: CASSHTGTGTDTQYF.

This clone was observed a handful of times. The chain carries TRBV5-1 and TRBJ2-7; D call uncertain. Deletions cut 0 bases from V and 6 bases from J, with 10 bases between. The CDR3 has 13 amino acids. Germline V gene data show CDR1 as SGHRS and CDR2 as YFSETQ. CDR3 in DNA: TGCGCCAGCAGCTTGGACCCCGCTGGCGAGCAGTACTTC. Amino acid sequence: CASSLDPAGEQYF.

Points on this clone: Other DNA sequences in this specimen translate into the identical CDR3. The J gene is TRBJ2-7, the V gene TRBV7-2, with 9 bases lining up with TRBD2. The germline V gene encodes CDR1 SGHTA and CDR2 FQGNSA. Trimming cost V 1 base and J 3 bases; bases outside gene matches: 4. CDR3 size: 15 residues. The CDR3 nucleotides are TGTGCCAGCAGCTTAGGGCTAGCGGGGCTCTACGAGCAGTACTTC. It is translated as CASSLGLAGLYEQYF.

The chain uses TRBV7-8 and TRBJ2-1; 11 bases map to TRBD2. CDR1 SGHVS and CDR2 FQNEAQ come from the germline V gene. V shed 4 bases and J 10 bases; nucleotides not matched to a gene: 9. CDR3 length: 15 amino acids. The CDR3 here is CASSSLLLAGGEQFF. CDR3 nucleotides: TGTGCCAGCAGCTCACTTCTGCTAGCGGGGGGAGAGCAGTTCTTC. The complete variable domain, with remaining parts taken from reference TRBV7-8 and TRBJ2-1, reads GAGVSQSPRYKVAKRGQDVALRCDPISGHVSLFWYQQALGQGPEFLTYFQNEAQLDKSGLPSDRFFAERPEGSVSTLKIQRTQQEDSAVYLCASSSLLLAGGEQFFGPGTRLTVL.

The chain is built from TRBV14 and TRBJ1-5, with a tentative D call TRBD1 (6 bases). V dropped 1 base and J dropped 3 bases, with 7 bases sitting between them. The CDR3 runs to 14 residues. Germline CDR1 is SGHDN and CDR2 is FVKESK. CDR3 region: CASSQAGDNQPQHF. CDR3 coding DNA: TGTGCCAGCAGCCAAGCAGGGGACAATCAGCCCCAGCATTTT. Together with reference TRBV14 and TRBJ1-5, the CDR3 gives the full variable domain: EAGVTQFPSHSVIEKGQTVTLRCDPISGHDNLYWYRRVMGKEIKFLLHFVKESKQDESGMPNNRFLAERTGGTYSTLKVQPAELEDSGVYFCASSQAGDNQPQHFGDGTRLSIL.

V usage is TRBV4-2 and J usage is TRBJ2-7; 11 bases are a match to TRBD2. The CDR3 length is 16 residues. The germline CDR1 and CDR2 sequences are LGHNA and YNFKEQ. J gave up 2 bases and V 5 bases, and 8 bases lay outside the gene matches. The DNA of the CDR3 is TGTGCCAGCAGCTTGGGGCCTAGCGGGGGGACCTACGAGCAGTACTTC. Protein sequence: CASSLGPSGGTYEQYF.

The chain recombines TRBV6-6 with TRBJ1-6, with D uncertain. CDR3 length: 15 residues. Germline V gene lookup returns CDR1 MNHNY and CDR2 SVGAGI (reference sequence). The ends were cut back, 3 bases at V and 8 bases at J, with 14 bases in the middle. CDR3 sequence reads: CASSYRQNSDSPLHF. DNA for the CDR3: TGTGCCAGCAGTTATCGGCAGAACTCCGATTCACCCCTCCACTTT.

The chain is built from TRBV6-1 and TRBJ2-3, with a weak D call TRBD1 (5 bases). V dropped 0 bases and J dropped 3 bases, with 19 bases sitting between them. CDR3 size: 18 residues. CDR1 is MNHNS and CDR2 is SASEGT in the germline V gene. The CDR3 here is CASSEAARWGSRTDTQYF. Here the CDR3 DNA reads TGTGCCAGCAGTGAAGCAGCACGGTGGGGCTCCCGAACAGATACGCAGTATTTT.

The chain carries TRBV2 and TRBJ2-1, with 7 bases matching TRBD2. CDR1 and CDR2 (germline): SNHLY, FYNNEI. V trimming: 7 bases; J trimming: 7 bases; junction bases outside the gene matches: 10. The CDR3 has 14 amino acids. The CDR3 nucleotides are TGTGCCAGCATTAATGCGGAGGGAGGGAATGAGCAGTTCTTC. The encoded protein is CASINAEGGNEQFF.

This clone was detected only a few times. This rearrangement joins TRBV30 to TRBJ2-5; either TRBD1 or TRBD2 may supply D (5 bases each). Germline CDR1 and CDR2: GTSNPN and SVGIG (reference sequence). V was cut by 4 bases and J by 7 bases, with 19 bases left in between. This CDR3 is 14 amino acids long. CDR3: CAWTKGPPWVTQYF. Written as DNA, the CDR3 is TGTGCCTGGACCAAGGGACCTCCCTGGGTGACCCAGTACTTC.

The chain has TRBV14 and TRBJ1-2; TRBD1 matches 7 bases. J was trimmed by 7 bases and V by 4 bases; bases with no gene match: 9. The CDR3 is made up of 14 amino acids. CDR1 is SGHDN and CDR2 is FVKESK in the germline V gene. The CDR3 DNA is TGTGCCAGCAGCCGTACAGGGGCGAGTCCTGGCTACACCTTC. This translates into CASSRTGASPGYTF.

The chain has TRBV4-3 and TRBJ2-1, with 7 nucleotides matching TRBD2. The CDR3 contains 16 residues. Per the germline V gene, CDR1 is LGHNA and CDR2 is YSLEER. Trimming took 3 bases from V and 7 from J; bases not matched to a gene: 12. CDR3 protein: CASSQSEAGVGNEQFF. In nucleotides, the CDR3 is TGCGCCAGCAGCCAGTCAGAGGCGGGAGTCGGTAATGAGCAGTTCTTC.

As for this clone: A much larger clone lies a single base off, so this may be a read error. The chain joins TRBV11-2 to TRBJ2-7; possibly TRBD2 for D (8 bases). This CDR3 comprises 12 residues. Per the germline V gene, CDR1 is SGHAT and CDR2 is FQNNGV. CDR3 in DNA: TGTGCCGGCAGCTTAGCGGGACAGCAGGTGCACTTC. It codes for CAGSLAGQQVHF.